The 23 T cell receptor beta chains below were found in one sample sequenced in a study of T cell repertoires in cytomegalovirus infection. From the reads, TCRdb called clonotypes with MiXCR, one entry per CDR3 protein. The table includes 640,000 or so distinct CDR3 sequences, roughly 33% detected once. The antigens of these receptors remain unknown. This sample comprised cultured PBMCs, obtained from culture after CMV antigen stimulation. All receptors derive from a human donor in good health (CMV status not recorded). Some clones in this sample may be carry-over from other donors' samples.

The V call is TRBV7-2, the J call TRBJ2-1; 10 bases align to TRBD2. The CDR3 length is 14 residues. Looked up from germline, CDR1 is SGHTA and CDR2 is FQGNSA. V gave up 2 bases and J gave up 15 bases; unmatched junction bases: 10. The CDR3: CASSLLTSGAGTFF. The CDR3 DNA reads TGTGCCAGCAGCTTACTAACTAGCGGGGCCGGGACGTTCTTC.

J is TRBJ2-1 and V is TRBV7-9; TRBD2 matches 12 bases. CDR3 length equals 17 residues. Looked up from germline, CDR1 is SEHNR and CDR2 is FQNEAQ (reference sequence). J was trimmed by 7 bases and V by 5 bases; bases with no gene match: 12. CDR3 bases: TGTGCCAGCAGCCCGGCTAGCGGGAGGGCCTTTCAGAATGAGCAGTTCTTC. The encoded protein is CASSPASGRAFQNEQFF.

This clonotype was counted between two and nine times. V and J are TRBV23-1 and TRBJ2-1; the match to TRBD2 covers 11 bases. TRBV23-1 is marked as an open reading frame, function uncertain. V shed 2 bases, J shed 7 bases, and the junction held 7 bases outside the gene matches. The CDR3 consists of 16 residues. The CDR3 is CASSQTIAGGGNEQFF. The CDR3 bases are TGCGCCAGCAGTCAAACAATAGCGGGAGGGGGTAATGAGCAGTTCTTC.

The chain is built from TRBV7-2 and TRBJ2-7; the D gene is possibly TRBD1 (6 bases). The CDR3 covers 17 residues. Deletions cut 2 bases from V and 3 bases from J, with 20 bases between. Germline assignment: CDR1 SGHTA and CDR2 FQGNSA. In nucleotides, the CDR3 is TGTGCCAGCAGCTTAAATGGGGGCCCGATACTTTACTACGAGCAGTACTTC. It codes for CASSLNGGPILYYEQYF.

The rearrangement uses TRBV2 and TRBJ1-1; D is undetermined. Germline lookup yields CDR1 SNHLY and CDR2 FYNNEI. This CDR3 spans 12 amino acids. V lost 8 bases, J lost 10 bases, and 17 bases lay in between. The CDR3 sequence: CASRTSPKGAFF. In nucleotides, the CDR3 is TGTGCCAGCCGCACCTCCCCAAAGGGAGCTTTCTTT.

The gene calls are TRBV29-1 and TRBJ2-7; D gene uncertain. V was pared by 4 bases and J by 2 bases, with 9 bases between. CDR1 is SQVTM and CDR2 is ANQGSEA in the germline V gene. This CDR3 is 12 amino acids long. The CDR3 reads CSVGGPPYEQYF. The CDR3 region has the DNA TGCAGCGTTGGTGGCCCTCCCTACGAGCAGTACTTC.

J is TRBJ2-1 and V is TRBV3-1; 10 nucleotides align to TRBD2. In germline, CDR1 is LGHDT, CDR2 YNNKEL (reference sequence). CDR3 length: 15 residues. V lost 3 bases, J lost 4 bases, and 3 bases stayed unmatched. The CDR3 nucleotides are TGTGCCAGCAGCCATATACTAGCGGGGTACAATGAGCAGTTCTTC. Translated: CASSHILAGYNEQFF.

Only a few counts were recorded for this clonotype. The V call is TRBV28, the J call TRBJ2-1; 9 nucleotides line up with TRBD1. CDR1 is MDHEN, CDR2 SYDVKM, per germline. The CDR3 covers 15 residues. The ends lost 4 bases at V and 2 bases at J; junction bases unmatched: 3. The CDR3 DNA follows: TGTGCCAGCAGTTACAGGGGGCCCGCCTACAATGAGCAGTTCTTC. Amino acid sequence: CASSYRGPAYNEQFF.

This clonotype was found a few times. The J gene is TRBJ1-1, the V gene TRBV7-2; D is undetermined. V lost 3 bases to trimming and J lost 0 bases, with 8 bases between them. There are 14 residues in the CDR3. Germline-derived CDR1 and CDR2 are SGHTA and FQGNSA. Here the CDR3 DNA reads TGTGCCAGCAGCTTCGCCCGGGTGAACACTGAAGCTTTCTTT. Amino acid sequence: CASSFARVNTEAFF.

This clonotype has just one count. The chain uses TRBV10-3 and TRBJ2-1, with a weak D call TRBD1 (5 bases). In germline, CDR1 is ENHRY, CDR2 SYGVKD. The CDR3 totals 15 residues. V was cut by 2 bases and J by 4 bases, with 12 bases left in between. CDR3 nucleotides: TGTGCCATCAGTGAGAGGGGTGGCGTTTACAATGAGCAGTTCTTC. As protein: CAISERGGVYNEQFF.

This clonotype was found many times. CDR3 amino acids: CASSLVQGGDTEAFF. The DNA for the CDR3 is TGTGCCAGCAGCTTAGTGCAGGGAGGGGACACTGAAGCTTTCTTT. The chain joins TRBV7-6 to TRBJ1-1; D is possibly TRBD1 (5 bases). Trimming pared 1 base from V and 3 bases from J, leaving 12 bases between. CDR1 and CDR2 from the germline V gene are SGHVS and FNYEAQ. This CDR3 region has 15 residues.

This clonotype was seen only a few times. The chain links TRBV6-1 to TRBJ1-1; the D is unclear. Germline V CDR1 and CDR2: MNHNS, SASEGT. V gave up 5 bases and J gave up 5 bases, with 15 bases separating them. There are 14 residues in the CDR3. The CDR3 is CASSRPRQETEAFF. CDR3 DNA sequence: TGTGCCAGCAGTAGGCCCCGGCAAGAGACTGAAGCTTTCTTT.

The V call is TRBV4-1, the J call TRBJ1-2, with TRBD1 matching over 8 bases. J lost 6 bases, V lost 2 bases, and 14 bases had no gene match. This CDR3 has 17 residues. In germline, CDR1 is MGHRA, CDR2 YSYEKL. The CDR3 is CASSQKRGTGATDGYTF. Written as DNA, the CDR3 is TGCGCCAGCAGCCAAAAGAGGGGGACAGGAGCAACGGATGGCTACACCTTC.

This rearrangement joins TRBV19 to TRBJ2-2; the D is unclear. The CDR3 covers 15 residues. Trimming cost V 4 bases and J 1 base, with 10 bases left between them. Germline V gene data show CDR1 as LNHDA and CDR2 as SQIVND (reference sequence). CDR3: CASSNLLVNTGELFF. DNA of the CDR3: TGTGCCAGTAGTAACCTACTGGTGAACACCGGGGAGCTGTTTTTT.

There are many counts of this clonotype. The CDR3 sequence: CASSLAGDSGYTF. The DNA for the CDR3 is TGTGCCAGCAGCTTAGCGGGGGACAGTGGCTACACCTTC. This chain joins TRBV7-6 and TRBJ1-2; the match to TRBD1 covers 7 bases. CDR3 length equals 13 residues. The V segment lost 0 bases and the J segment 7 bases; nucleotides outside the gene matches: 2. Germline values: CDR1 SGHVS, CDR2 FNYEAQ.

The chain is built from TRBV5-4 and TRBJ1-1; D gene ambiguous. Germline CDR1 is SGHNT and CDR2 is YYREEE (reference sequence). V was clipped by 4 bases and J by 0 bases, with 16 bases between them. This CDR3 is 16 amino acids long. The CDR3 bases are TGTGCCAGCAGCCCTTTGGGGTCGAGGGTGAACACTGAAGCTTTCTTT. Translated, it gives CASSPLGSRVNTEAFF.

This clonotype was detected only a few times. The chain carries TRBV7-8 and TRBJ2-7; D might be TRBD1 or TRBD2, each matching 5 bases. CDR1 and CDR2 (germline): SGHVS, FQNEAQ. The CDR3 contains 16 residues. V lost 5 bases, J lost 4 bases, and 21 bases lay in between. The CDR3 bases are TGTGCCAGCAGCGCCTTAGCTATGGGGGAGAGGTACGAGCAGTACTTC. Translated: CASSALAMGERYEQYF.

This clonotype showed up just a few times. V gene TRBV11-2 combines with J gene TRBJ1-2, with TRBD1 identical over 7 bases. The CDR3 contains 14 residues. The junction had 4 bases not matched to a gene; V was cut back by 5 bases and J by 1 base. The germline CDR1 and CDR2 sequences are SGHAT and FQNNGV. The CDR3 sequence is CASSPGTVNYGYTF. The DNA for the CDR3 is TGTGCCAGCAGCCCAGGGACAGTTAACTATGGCTACACCTTC.

V gene TRBV28 combines with J gene TRBJ1-4, with 9 bases lining up with TRBD1. Germline trimming cut 6 bases from V and 8 bases from J; bases unmatched to any gene: 7. Germline values: CDR1 MDHEN, CDR2 SYDVKM. This CDR3 comprises 14 residues. DNA for the CDR3: TGTGCCAGCAGAGCGGGACAGGGTAGCGAAAAACTGTTTTTT. Translation: CASRAGQGSEKLFF.

This chain connects TRBV7-9 to TRBJ2-4; D not certain. Deletions cut 1 base from V and 15 bases from J, with 16 bases between. CDR1 and CDR2 (germline): SEHNR, FQNEAQ (reference sequence). The CDR3 spans 13 residues. Written as DNA, the CDR3 is TGTGCCAGCAGCTTAGATAGGATGGAGTCTTGGTACTTC. Protein sequence: CASSLDRMESWYF.

This clonotype has only a few counts. V is TRBV7-2 and J is TRBJ2-1; TRBD2 matches at 10 bases. The junction had 5 bases not matched to a gene; V was cut back by 6 bases and J by 0 bases. CDR1 and CDR2 from the germline V gene are SGHTA and FQGNSA. The length of the CDR3 is 16 residues. In DNA, the CDR3 is TGTGCCAGCAGGGAAGCGGGGGGGAGCTCCTACAATGAGCAGTTCTTC. Protein: CASREAGGSSYNEQFF. Variable domain in full (rest from reference TRBV7-2 and TRBJ2-1): GAGVSQSPSNKVTEKGKDVELRCDPISGHTALYWYRQSLGQGLEFLIYFQGNSAPDKSGLPSDRFSAERTGGSVSTLTIQRTQQEDSAVYLCASREAGGSSYNEQFFGPGTRLTVL.

V is TRBV4-3 and J is TRBJ1-2; a weak D match, TRBD1 (6 bases). Germline V lookup: CDR1 LGHNA, CDR2 YSLEER. The CDR3 is made up of 14 amino acids. V was trimmed by 0 bases and J by 8 bases, leaving 13 bases between them. CDR3 nucleotides: TGCGCCAGCAGCCAAGACAAGCAGGGGAGAGGCTACACCTTC. It yields the protein CASSQDKQGRGYTF.

This clonotype was seen ten or more times. Here the CDR3 DNA reads TGTGCCAGCAGCTTTCACGAGACCCAGTACTTC. Protein sequence: CASSFHETQYF. The V and J genes are TRBV7-2 and TRBJ2-5; no firm D call. There are 11 residues in the CDR3. Deletions cut 3 bases from V and 5 bases from J, with 4 bases between. Germline values: CDR1 SGHTA, CDR2 FQGNSA.